A selection of T cell receptor beta chains follows, all from one sample in a study of shared clonotypes between healthy human individuals. Generated by immunoSEQ multiplex PCR, the TCRdb table keeps only in-frame clones and is missing some. The sample consists of some 2.3 million clones, roughly 93% of them appearing once. Sequencing was done on a sample of naive CD4+ T cells from PBMCs. These receptors were collected from a man aged 18-30 years in good health. Some clones in this sample may be carry-over from other donors' samples. The CDR3 runs from the conserved cysteine through the conserved F or W. D genes are given only for firm matches. Size tells how often a clone was seen (once, few, many) or the class of an expanded clone, and some rows leave it out.

size,J,D,V,CDR3,DNA
NA,TRBJ1-4,NA,TRBV25-1,CATLGGDEKLFF,TGTGCCACCCTAGGGGGAGATGAAAAACTGTTTTTT
NA,TRBJ2-7,NA,TRBV28,CASSSFGTGVYEQYF,TGTGCCAGCAGCTCTTTCGGGACTGGGGTATACGAGCAGTACTTC
NA,TRBJ1-2,NA,TRBV7-9,CASSLAGLNYGYTF,TGTGCCAGCAGCTTAGCAGGTCTTAACTATGGCTACACCTTC
NA,TRBJ2-1,NA,TRBV28,CASSPLGREYNEQFF,TGTGCCAGCAGCCCATTAGGGCGGGAATACAATGAGCAGTTCTTC
NA,TRBJ2-5,TRBD1,TRBV5-1,CASSYGQGTRETQYF,TGCGCCAGCAGCTACGGACAGGGGACAAGAGAGACCCAGTACTTC
NA,TRBJ1-2,NA,TRBV6-6,CALRGGNYGYTF,TGTGCCCTGAGGGGAGGGAACTATGGCTACACCTTC
NA,TRBJ2-3,NA,TRBV29-1,CSAYIPGDTQYF,TGCAGCGCTTACATCCCAGGGGATACGCAGTATTTT
NA,TRBJ2-1,NA,TRBV21-1,CASSKGRGESSYNEQFF,TGTGCCAGCAGCAAAGGAAGGGGCGAGAGCTCCTACAATGAGCAGTTCTTC
NA,TRBJ2-1,NA,TRBV7-3,CASSSGTGKYNEQFF,TGTGCCAGCAGTTCCGGGACTGGAAAATACAATGAGCAGTTCTTC
once,TRBJ1-5,NA,TRBV28,CASSPPGQPQHF,TGTGCCAGCAGTCCGCCTGGGCAGCCCCAGCATTTT
NA,TRBJ2-7,NA,TRBV25-1,CASSEGAYEQYF,TGTGCCAGCAGTGAAGGGGCCTACGAGCAGTACTTC
NA,TRBJ2-5,TRBD2,TRBV5-1,CASSLSPAGVRETQYF,TGCGCCAGCAGCTTGAGCCCAGCGGGAGTTAGGGAGACCCAGTACTTC
few,TRBJ1-1,TRBD1,TRBV6-4,CASSEQGGNTEAFF,TGTGCCAGCAGTGAGCAGGGGGGAAACACTGAAGCTTTCTTT
many,TRBJ1-1,NA,TRBV7-9,CASSFDGNTEAFF,TGTGCCAGCAGCTTCGACGGGAACACTGAAGCTTTCTTT
NA,TRBJ2-5,NA,TRBV5-1,CASSLRVQETQYF,TGCGCCAGCAGCTTAAGGGTCCAAGAGACCCAGTACTTC
NA,TRBJ2-7,NA,TRBV5-4,CASSHRDGSYEQYF,TGTGCCAGCAGCCATAGGGACGGCTCCTACGAGCAGTACTTC
NA,TRBJ2-1,TRBD2,TRBV19,CASSISGSPDEQFF,TGTGCCAGTAGCATCAGCGGGAGTCCCGATGAGCAGTTCTTC
NA,TRBJ2-6,TRBD1,TRBV7-2,CASSLPRRGRAGANVLTF,TGTGCCAGCAGCTTGCCACGTAGGGGGCGGGCGGGGGCCAACGTCCTGACTTTC
NA,TRBJ2-7,NA,TRBV23-1,CASSQSGCGSSYEQYF,TGCGCCAGCAGTCAATCGGGGTGTGGGAGCTCCTACGAGCAGTACTTC
NA,TRBJ1-2,TRBD1,TRBV2,CASTVDRTNYGYTF,TGTGCCAGCACTGTGGACAGGACTAACTATGGCTACACCTTC
NA,TRBJ2-7,NA,TRBV6-1,CASSGASASSYEQYF,TGTGCCAGCAGTGGGGCTAGCGCTAGCTCCTACGAGCAGTACTTC
NA,TRBJ2-1,NA,TRBV11-3,CASSLDRVKDEQFF,TGTGCCAGCAGCTTAGACAGGGTAAAGGATGAGCAGTTCTTC
NA,TRBJ2-7,TRBD2,TRBV29-1,CSVRREASGSHEQYF,TGCAGCGTCCGTAGAGAGGCTAGCGGGAGTCACGAGCAGTACTTC